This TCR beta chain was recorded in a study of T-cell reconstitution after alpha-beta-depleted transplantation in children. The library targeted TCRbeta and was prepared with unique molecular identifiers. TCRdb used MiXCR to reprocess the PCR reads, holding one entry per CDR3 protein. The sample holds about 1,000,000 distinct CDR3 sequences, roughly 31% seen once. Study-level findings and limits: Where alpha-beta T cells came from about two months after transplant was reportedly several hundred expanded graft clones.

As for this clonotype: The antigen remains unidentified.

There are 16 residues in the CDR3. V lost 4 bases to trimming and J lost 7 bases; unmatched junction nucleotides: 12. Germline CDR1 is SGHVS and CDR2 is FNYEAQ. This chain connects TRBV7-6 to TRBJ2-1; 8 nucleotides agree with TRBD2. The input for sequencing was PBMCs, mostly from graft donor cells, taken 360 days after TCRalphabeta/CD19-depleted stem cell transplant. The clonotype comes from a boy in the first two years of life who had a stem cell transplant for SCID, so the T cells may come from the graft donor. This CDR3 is CASSSPAGGGLNEQFF. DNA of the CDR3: TGTGCCAGCAGCTCCCCCGCGGGGGGAGGATTGAATGAGCAGTTCTTC.